The source of this T cell receptor beta chain is a study of shared clonotypes between healthy human individuals. Germline CDR1 and CDR2: SNHLY and FYNNEI. The ends were cut back, 8 bases at V and 0 bases at J, with 13 bases in the middle. This CDR3 spans 14 amino acids. CD45RA+ naive and CD45RA-negative memory subsets were separated from CD4+ cells. Roughly 200 ng DNA, 30,000 to 35,000 T cell genomes, went into each sorted-subset replicate PCR. The assay was immunoSEQ multiplex PCR, and TCRdb's table has in-frame clones only and misses some. Altogether millions of clones are present, around nine tenths being singletons, with the ten largest covering roughly 0.14%.

The sequenced sample consisted of naive CD4+ T cells sorted from blood. Subset noted: CD45RA+ positively selected. The gene calls are TRBV2 and TRBJ1-1; D unclear. This TCR was sampled from a man between 18 and 29 years old in good health. The CDR3 loop is CASRREALNTEAFF. The CDR3 nucleotides are TGTGCCAGCCGGAGGGAGGCTTTGAACACTGAAGCTTTCTTT.